These 27 T cell receptor beta chains were sequenced from one sample in a study of T-cell memory formation after mild COVID-19. Each CDR3 protein is one row after TCRdb ran MiXCR on the 5' RACE reads. The repertoire includes 300,000 to 400,000 distinct CDR3 sequences, around 28% of them detected once, and approximately 13% sits in the top ten. Sequenced sample: PBMCs or a T cell subset sorted from them (not recorded which). These receptors came from an adult woman who had mild COVID-19 (a few samples of this study predate the infection). Cell type and time point are not known.

This rearrangement joins TRBV5-1 to TRBJ1-2; D not resolved. V lost 1 base, J lost 8 bases, and 18 bases lay in between. The CDR3 is 15 amino acids. Germline-derived CDR1 and CDR2 are SGHRS and YFSETQ. CDR3 residues: CASSLNMAQAGGYTF. The CDR3 DNA reads as TGCGCCAGCAGCTTGAACATGGCGCAGGCGGGGGGCTACACCTTC.

CDR3 protein: CASSDRQLAGDGETQYF. CDR3 DNA sequence: TGTGCCAGCAGTGATAGACAGCTAGCGGGAGACGGGGAGACCCAGTACTTC. This chain links TRBV2 with TRBJ2-5, with TRBD2 identical over 10 bases. With 3 bases clipped from V and 5 bases from J, the junction kept 12 bases outside the gene matches. This CDR3 comprises 17 residues. Germline CDR1 and CDR2: SNHLY and FYNNEI.

This clonotype has a single count. J is TRBJ2-1 and V is TRBV6-6; D possibly corresponds to TRBD2 (6 bases). Germline V CDR1 and CDR2: MNHNY, SVGAGI (reference sequence). The CDR3 covers 15 residues. V lost 2 bases to trimming and J lost 8 bases, with 16 bases between them. This CDR3 is CASSYGAGRGDEQFF. For the CDR3, the DNA is TGTGCCAGCAGTTACGGGGCGGGGAGAGGGGATGAGCAGTTCTTC.

V usage is TRBV27 and J usage is TRBJ2-7, with TRBD2 identical over 8 bases. With V trimmed by 6 bases and J by 3 bases, 7 bases remained unmatched. The CDR3 loop spans 14 amino acids. The germline gives CDR1 MNHEY, CDR2 SMNVEV (reference sequence). The CDR3 reads CASSPGGRGYEQYF. In nucleotides, the CDR3 is TGTGCCAGCAGCCCGGGGGGGCGGGGCTACGAGCAGTACTTC.

The chain couples TRBV3-1 to TRBJ2-5; 9 positions match TRBD2. This CDR3 region has 16 residues. Germline V gene sequence: CDR1 LGHDT, CDR2 YNNKEL (reference sequence). V trimming: 4 bases; J trimming: 5 bases; junction bases outside the gene matches: 11. CDR3 loop: CASSPGLVAGVETQYF. The CDR3 DNA sequence: TGTGCCAGCAGCCCAGGTCTGGTAGCGGGGGTGGAGACCCAGTACTTC.

The chain links TRBV30 to TRBJ2-7; unclear D gene. V was clipped by 3 bases and J by 2 bases, with 8 bases between them. This CDR3 has 12 amino acids. The germline V gene encodes CDR1 GTSNPN and CDR2 SVGIG (reference sequence). The chain's CDR3 is CAWRGIPYEQYF. CDR3 in DNA: TGTGCCTGGAGAGGGATCCCCTACGAGCAGTACTTC.

Points on this clonotype: At one boundary the junction diverges from the germline segment, which might be a read error. The chain has TRBV7-6 and TRBJ1-1, with D possibly TRBD1 on 5 matching bases. This CDR3 has 15 amino acids. Germline CDR1 SGHVS, CDR2 FNYEAQ. The CDR3 spells CSSSFDYGRGAEAFF. The CDR3 nucleotides read TGTTCCAGCAGCTTTGATTACGGCCGAGGGGCTGAAGCTTTCTTT. The variable domain in full, completed from reference TRBV7-6 and TRBJ1-1, reads GAGVSQSPRYKVTKRGQDVALRCDPISGHVSLYWYRQALGQGPEFLTYFNYEAQQDKSGLPNDRFSAERPEGSISTLTIQRTEQRDSAMYRCSSSFDYGRGAEAFFGQGTRLTVV.

This clonotype was detected only a few times. The chain recombines TRBV4-3 with TRBJ2-3; TRBD2 matches 11 bases. CDR1 and CDR2 (germline): LGHNA, YSLEER. The V and J ends lost 3 bases and 2 bases, in that order; junction bases with no gene match: 4. The CDR3 runs to 16 residues. CDR3 nucleotides: TGCGCCAGCAGCCAGTTTAGCGGGAGGGCCACAGATACGCAGTATTTT. This gives the protein CASSQFSGRATDTQYF.

The chain is built from TRBV7-9 and TRBJ1-1, with D perhaps matching TRBD1 (6 bases). The CDR3 is made up of 12 amino acids. Germline V gene sequence: CDR1 SEHNR, CDR2 FQNEAQ (reference sequence). V shed 3 bases and J shed 7 bases, with 9 bases lying between them. In DNA form, the CDR3 reads TGTGCCAGCAGCTTTAGGGGACATGAAGCTTTCTTT. Translation gives CASSFRGHEAFF.

In this sample, this clonotype turned up a few times. This chain connects TRBV7-3 to TRBJ2-1, with 7 nucleotides matching TRBD1. Germline CDR1 and CDR2: SGHTA and FQGTGA. The CDR3 contains 16 residues. The J segment lost 7 bases and the V segment lost 5 bases, leaving 14 bases of the junction unmatched. In nucleotides, the CDR3 is TGTGCCAGCAGCCGGACAGGAGGTGGCGCAATAAATGAGCAGTTCTTC. Protein product: CASSRTGGGAINEQFF. The whole variable domain, remainder taken from reference TRBV7-3 and TRBJ2-1, is GAGVSQTPSNKVTEKGKYVELRCDPISGHTALYWYRQSLGQGPEFLIYFQGTGAADDSGLPNDRFFAVRPEGSVSTLKIQRTERGDSAVYLCASSRTGGGAINEQFFGPGTRLTVL.

This chain connects TRBV2 to TRBJ2-5; D unresolved. V lost 6 bases to trimming and J lost 1 base, with 3 bases between them. Germline CDR1 reads SNHLY; CDR2 reads FYNNEI. This CDR3 spans 11 amino acids. DNA for the CDR3: TGTGCCAGCAGAACCCAAGAGACCCAGTACTTC. The encoded protein is CASRTQETQYF.

In this sample, this clonotype turned up a few times. This sequence joins TRBV6-5 and TRBJ2-7; 11 nucleotides match TRBD1. Germline V gene lookup returns CDR1 MNHEY and CDR2 SVGAGI. This CDR3 has 15 amino acids. The junction had 7 bases not matched to a gene; V was cut back by 6 bases and J by 3 bases. The CDR3 DNA sequence: TGTGCCAGCAGGCCCGGACAGGGGGCGGACTACGAGCAGTACTTC. The encoded protein is CASRPGQGADYEQYF.

Regarding this clonotype: It may be a read error: a sequence one base away is much more abundant. The CDR3 is CASSYGGRETQYF. As DNA, the CDR3 is TGTGCCAGCAGTTACGGGGGGCGAGAGACCCAGTACTTC. The chain carries TRBV6-6 and TRBJ2-5; D may be TRBD1 or TRBD2 (6 bases each). This CDR3 is built from 13 residues. The germline gives CDR1 MNHNY, CDR2 SVGAGI (reference sequence). V was clipped by 2 bases and J by 4 bases, with 8 bases between them.

In this sample, this clonotype turned up a few times. V and J are TRBV5-5 and TRBJ2-7; TRBD1 aligns across 7 bases. The CDR3 has 14 amino acids. Losses at the gene ends were 4 bases for V and 2 bases for J; bases not matched to a gene: 6. Germline V gene data show CDR1 as SGHKS and CDR2 as YYEKEE (reference sequence). This CDR3 is CASSTGDGPYEQYF. The CDR3, as DNA: TGTGCCAGCAGCACAGGGGACGGACCCTACGAGCAGTACTTC.

The CDR3 DNA sequence: TGTGCCAGCAGCTCCGTGGGATTCACTGCAACTAATGAAAAACTGTTTTTT. It is translated as CASSSVGFTATNEKLFF. The rearrangement links TRBV7-9 to TRBJ1-4, with D unclear. V was pared by 4 bases and J by 0 bases, with 15 bases between. CDR1 is SEHNR and CDR2 is FQNEAQ in the germline V gene (reference sequence). The CDR3 has 17 residues.

In nucleotides, the CDR3 is TGTGCCAGCAGTTTAGTTTCCAAGAACACTGAAGCTTTCTTT. It encodes CASSLVSKNTEAFF. This sequence joins TRBV12-3 or TRBV12-4 and TRBJ1-1; D unresolved. CDR3 length equals 14 residues. V was cut by 1 base and J by 1 base, with 7 bases left in between.

The sample holds a few counts of this clonotype. The V and J genes are TRBV7-6 and TRBJ2-7, with 8 bases identical to TRBD1. Germline V gene lookup returns CDR1 SGHVS and CDR2 FNYEAQ. V was clipped by 5 bases and J by 3 bases; unmatched bases: 9. This CDR3 has 15 residues. The CDR3 coding sequence is TGTGCCAGCAGCGAAACTACCGGGACAGGCTACGAGCAGTACTTC. Translated: CASSETTGTGYEQYF.

The chain joins TRBV7-9 to TRBJ2-5; D gene ambiguous. The germline CDR1 and CDR2 sequences are SEHNR and FQNEAQ (reference sequence). V lost 4 bases, J lost 1 base, and 7 bases lay in between. The CDR3 has 13 residues. The CDR3 protein is CASSSVLQETQYF. CDR3 nucleotides: TGTGCCAGCAGCTCAGTCCTCCAAGAGACCCAGTACTTC.

This rearrangement joins TRBV2 to TRBJ2-7, with 7 bases that match TRBD1. Per the germline V gene, CDR1 is SNHLY and CDR2 is FYNNEI. The CDR3 runs 13 residues. The V and J ends lost 6 bases and 5 bases, in that order; junction bases with no gene match: 7. This chain's CDR3 is CASSSYRGDEQYF. The CDR3 DNA reads TGTGCCAGCAGCTCTTACAGGGGTGACGAGCAGTACTTC.

This clonotype came up many times. The chain employs TRBV25-1 and TRBJ2-2; D gene uncertain. Per the germline V gene, CDR1 is MGHDK and CDR2 is SYGVNS. This CDR3 is built from 12 residues. V lost 5 bases, J lost 3 bases, and 4 bases lay in between. The CDR3: CASSRDTGELFF. CDR3 sequence (DNA): TGTGCCAGCAGTCGGGACACCGGGGAGCTGTTTTTT.

The chain recombines TRBV20-1 with TRBJ2-5; TRBD1 agrees at 7 bases. Germline V gene data show CDR1 as DFQATT and CDR2 as SNEGSKA (reference sequence). The CDR3 covers 12 residues. V lost 5 bases, J lost 4 bases, and 4 bases stayed unmatched. The CDR3 region has the DNA TGCAGTGCTTCCCGGACAGGAGAGACCCAGTACTTC. It codes for CSASRTGETQYF.

This clonotype was counted a few times. V usage is TRBV15 and J usage is TRBJ2-2; 9 bases fit TRBD1. Germline assignment: CDR1 LNHNV and CDR2 YYDKDF (reference sequence). V was pared by 4 bases and J by 5 bases, with 5 bases of the junction left unmatched. The CDR3 loop spans 15 amino acids. Here the CDR3 reads CATSKDRGGTGELFF. As DNA, the CDR3 is TGTGCCACCAGCAAGGACAGGGGAGGAACCGGGGAGCTGTTTTTT.

The chain recombines TRBV7-3 with TRBJ2-3; possibly TRBD2 for D (6 bases). Germline CDR1 SGHTA, CDR2 FQGTGA. There are 15 residues in the CDR3. V was pared by 4 bases and J by 6 bases, with 17 bases between. The CDR3 protein is CASSSAGTRGDTQYF. The CDR3 DNA follows: TGTGCCAGCAGCTCCGCCGGGACTCGGGGTGATACGCAGTATTTT. The full variable domain, rest sourced from reference TRBV7-3 and TRBJ2-3, is GAGVSQTPSNKVTEKGKYVELRCDPISGHTALYWYRQSLGQGPEFLIYFQGTGAADDSGLPNDRFFAVRPEGSVSTLKIQRTERGDSAVYLCASSSAGTRGDTQYFGPGTRLTVL.

J is TRBJ1-5 and V is TRBV4-2; 8 nucleotides agree with TRBD1. This CDR3 region has 15 residues. The V and J ends lost 4 bases and 5 bases, in that order; junction bases with no gene match: 7. Germline V gives CDR1 LGHNA, CDR2 YNFKEQ. The CDR3 bases are TGTGCCAGCAGCCTAGACCAGACAGGGGATCAGCCCCAGCATTTT. This sequence encodes CASSLDQTGDQPQHF.

The chain combines TRBV5-1 with TRBJ2-1; 15 nucleotides match TRBD2. The CDR3 extends over 17 amino acids. With 4 bases clipped from V and 7 bases from J, the junction kept 9 bases outside the gene matches. Germline CDR1 SGHRS, CDR2 YFSETQ. The CDR3 sequence is CASSHQGLAGGLNEQFF. The DNA of the CDR3 is TGCGCCAGCAGCCACCAGGGACTAGCGGGGGGATTGAATGAGCAGTTCTTC.

The chain has TRBV6-1 and TRBJ2-1, with D tentatively TRBD1 (7 bases). The CDR3 has 18 residues. The V gene lost 6 bases and the J gene lost 6 bases, with 27 bases spanning the gap. The germline gives CDR1 MNHNS, CDR2 SASEGT. CDR3: CASRSALWRGQWSNEQFF. CDR3 in DNA: TGTGCCAGCAGAAGTGCCCTTTGGAGGGGGCAATGGAGCAATGAGCAGTTCTTC.

This clonotype occurred a few times. CDR3 in amino acids: CASSQGPRRGEKLFF. In DNA form, the CDR3 reads TGCGCCAGCAGCCAAGGTCCGAGACGAGGTGAAAAACTGTTTTTT. The chain links TRBV4-1 to TRBJ1-4, with unresolved D. Germline V CDR1 and CDR2: MGHRA, YSYEKL. Trimming stripped 1 base from V and 7 bases from J, with 13 bases between. The CDR3 covers 15 residues.